The clone carrying this TCR beta chain occurred a few times. As yet, its antigen is unknown. The CDR3 contains 12 residues. Germline CDR1 and CDR2: MNHNY and SVGAGI (reference sequence). Trimming took off 2 bases at V and 4 bases at J, with 5 bases between the two ends. This record comes from a study of OX40 agonist ivuxolimab in advanced cancers. Broader study findings: Expanded clones tended on average to be more numerous among CD8+ T cells than CD4+.

TCRdb's table, derived via immunoSEQ multiplex PCR, lists solely in-frame clones and lacks some. Of about 62,000 clones listed, 79% are singletons. The chain uses TRBV6-6 and TRBJ1-1; the D gene is possibly TRBD1 (5 bases). The clonotype originates from an adult with an advanced solid tumor such as melanoma, head and neck, liver or kidney cancer. Material: CD4+ or CD8+ T cells sorted from blood, obtained in a trial of the OX40 agonist ivuxolimab. The CDR3 sequence is CASSYGGTEAFF. CDR3 DNA sequence: TGTGCCAGCAGTTACGGGGGCACTGAAGCTTTCTTT.